Included here is one T cell receptor beta chain sequence, with context. The sample comes from a study of blood T cell repertoires in COVID-19. Study-level information: Sites in the United States, Italy and Spain provided acute and convalescent COVID-19 samples.

The table came from immunoSEQ multiplex PCR; TCRdb's copy has only in-frame clones and leaves some out. In the table there are some 110,000 clones, 90% of which are singletons. Germline CDR1 and CDR2: MNHEY and SVGEGT. This CDR3 comprises 11 residues. V was pared by 4 bases and J by 10 bases, with 7 bases between. The specimen sequenced was peripheral blood. The TCR sequence derives from a human donor with active COVID-19. The donor label of this sample is uncertain. This chain links TRBV6-2 or TRBV6-3 with TRBJ1-4; D is perhaps TRBD1 (5 bases). The CDR3 DNA follows: TGTGCCAGCAGTTTTGGGGCAAAACTGTTTTTT. This codes for CASSFGAKLFF.